This TCR beta chain was documented in a study of CD8+ T cells in alopecia areata. Study-wide findings and caveats: An increase in clonality over normal scalp was evident in lesional scalp, especially alopecia totalis/universalis. Mouse data revealed clearer TCR sharing than patient data did, a gap possibly tied to HLA. Numerous clones, expanded in lesions, remained in scalp and blood during tofacitinib.

Extraction and reverse transcription of RNA yielded cDNA as the sequencing template. Generated by immunoSEQ multiplex PCR, the TCRdb table keeps only in-frame clones and is missing some. The table includes approximately 210,000 clones, just over 65% detected once. As concerns this clone: What it binds is not known.

The CDR3 extends over 14 amino acids. Germline V CDR1 and CDR2: SEHNR, FQNEAQ (reference sequence). The V end was cut by 1 base, the J end by 7 bases, with 8 bases between. Treatment meaning: oral pan-JAK inhibitor, 5-10 mg twice daily. The V call is TRBV7-9, the J call TRBJ1-6; D remains ambiguous. The receptor's source is a human donor with alopecia areata. This material consisted of CD4+ T cells sorted from blood, taken at week 44, from a patient treated with tofacitinib. CDR3 residues: CASSLEGLNSPLHF. The CDR3 DNA reads TGTGCCAGCAGCTTAGAAGGCCTAAATTCACCCCTCCACTTT.